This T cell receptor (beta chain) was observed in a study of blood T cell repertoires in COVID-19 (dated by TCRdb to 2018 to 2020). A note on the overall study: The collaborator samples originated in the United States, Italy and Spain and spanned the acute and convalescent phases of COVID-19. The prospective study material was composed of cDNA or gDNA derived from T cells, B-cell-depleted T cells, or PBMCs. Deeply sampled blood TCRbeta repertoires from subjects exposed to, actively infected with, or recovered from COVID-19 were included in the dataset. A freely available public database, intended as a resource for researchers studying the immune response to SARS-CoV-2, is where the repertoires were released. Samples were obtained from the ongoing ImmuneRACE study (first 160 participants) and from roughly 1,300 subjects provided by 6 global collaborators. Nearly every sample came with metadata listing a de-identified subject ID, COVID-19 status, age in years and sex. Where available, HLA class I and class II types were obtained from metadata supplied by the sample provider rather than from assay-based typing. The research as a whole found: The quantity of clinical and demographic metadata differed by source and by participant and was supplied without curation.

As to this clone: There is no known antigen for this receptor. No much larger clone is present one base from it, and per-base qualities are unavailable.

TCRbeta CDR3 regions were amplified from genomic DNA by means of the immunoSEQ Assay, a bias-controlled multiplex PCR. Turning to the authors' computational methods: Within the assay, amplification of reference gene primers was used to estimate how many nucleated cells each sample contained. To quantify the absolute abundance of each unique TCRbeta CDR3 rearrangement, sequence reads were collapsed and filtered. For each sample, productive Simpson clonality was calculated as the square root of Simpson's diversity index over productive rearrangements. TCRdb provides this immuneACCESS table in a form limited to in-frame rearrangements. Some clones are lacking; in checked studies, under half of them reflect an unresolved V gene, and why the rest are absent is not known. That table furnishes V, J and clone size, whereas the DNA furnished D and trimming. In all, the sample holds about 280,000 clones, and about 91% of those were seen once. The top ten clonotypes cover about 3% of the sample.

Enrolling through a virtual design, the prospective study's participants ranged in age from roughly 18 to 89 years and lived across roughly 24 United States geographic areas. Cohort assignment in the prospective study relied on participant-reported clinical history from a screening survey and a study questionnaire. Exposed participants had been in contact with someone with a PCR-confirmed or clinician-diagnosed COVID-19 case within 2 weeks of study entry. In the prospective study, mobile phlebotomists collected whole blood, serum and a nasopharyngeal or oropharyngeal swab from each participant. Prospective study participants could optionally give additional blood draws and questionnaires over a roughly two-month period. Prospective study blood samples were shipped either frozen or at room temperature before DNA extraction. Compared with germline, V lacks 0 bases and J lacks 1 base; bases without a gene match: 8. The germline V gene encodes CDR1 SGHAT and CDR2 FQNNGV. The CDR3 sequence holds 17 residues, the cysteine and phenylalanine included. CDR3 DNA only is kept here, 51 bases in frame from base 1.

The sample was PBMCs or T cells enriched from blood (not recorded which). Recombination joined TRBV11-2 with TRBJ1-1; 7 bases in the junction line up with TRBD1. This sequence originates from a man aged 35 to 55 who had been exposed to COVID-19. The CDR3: CASSLDRGGRGNTEAFF. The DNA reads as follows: TGTGCCAGCAGCTTAGATCGAGGGGGCCGGGGGAACACTGAAGCTTTCTTT.